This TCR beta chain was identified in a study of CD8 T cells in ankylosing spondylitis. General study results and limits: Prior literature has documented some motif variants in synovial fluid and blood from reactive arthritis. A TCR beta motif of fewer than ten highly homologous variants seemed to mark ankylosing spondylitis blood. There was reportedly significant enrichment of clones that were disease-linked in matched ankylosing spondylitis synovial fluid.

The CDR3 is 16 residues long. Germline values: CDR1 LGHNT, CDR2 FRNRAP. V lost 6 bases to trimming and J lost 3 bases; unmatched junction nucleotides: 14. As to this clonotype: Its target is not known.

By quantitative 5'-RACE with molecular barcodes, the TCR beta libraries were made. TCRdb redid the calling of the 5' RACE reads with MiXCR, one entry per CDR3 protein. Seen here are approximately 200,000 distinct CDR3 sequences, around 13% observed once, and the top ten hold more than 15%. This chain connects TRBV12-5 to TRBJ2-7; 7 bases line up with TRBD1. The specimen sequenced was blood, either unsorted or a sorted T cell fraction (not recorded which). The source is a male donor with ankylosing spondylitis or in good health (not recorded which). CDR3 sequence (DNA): TGTGCTAGTGGCCCGGGACAGCCGTTGCCTTTCTACGAGCAGTACTTC. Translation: CASGPGQPLPFYEQYF.